Sequencing of this T cell receptor (beta chain) was carried out in a study of CD8 T cells in Susac syndrome. RNA, at roughly 0.45 to 1 ug, was reverse transcribed with random hexamers. Via MiXCR, TCRdb re-called the immunoSEQ multiplex PCR reads, giving one row per CDR3 protein. The repertoire has roughly 200,000 distinct CDR3 sequences, about 95% of them found once; the top ten carry just over 0.08%. The CDR3 has 14 amino acids. The V end was cut by 1 base, the J end by 8 bases, with 14 bases between. Germline loops: CDR1 KGHSH, CDR2 LQKENI. High-throughput TCR beta sequencing covered peripheral CD8+ and CD4+ T cells. TEMRA cells underwent FACS enrichment and CD8+ and CD4+ T cells underwent negative isolation.

The chain carries TRBV18 and TRBJ1-2; no reliable D call. The sequencing input was CD4+ T cells from PBMCs. This sequence originates from a human donor with multiple sclerosis. Here the CDR3 reads CASSPLETFGGYTF. The CDR3 DNA is TGTGCCAGCTCACCACTGGAGACCTTCGGGGGCTACACCTTC.